Listed below are T cell receptor beta chains from one sample, sequenced in a study of shared T cell receptors in the human thymus. Measured with immunoSEQ multiplex PCR; TCRdb has only the in-frame clones, and not every one. The table shows 700,000 or so clones, with 70% to 90% occurring only once. The sample was also linked to a second study, of human thymus T cells.

Sequencing used thymocytes. The receptors were gathered from a girl in the first two years of life with a congenital heart defect. The CDR3 runs from the conserved cysteine through the conserved F or W. The order of the fields is J gene, D gene, clone size, V gene, CDR3 protein, CDR3 DNA. D genes are given only for firm matches. The listing skips clone size in some rows; elsewhere it reads once, few, many or a size class.

j_gene: TRBJ1-2; d_gene: -; abundance: -; v_gene: TRBV4-3; CDR3aa: CASSQESCRVDNYGYTF; CDR3nt: TGCGCCAGCAGCCAAGAATCCTGTCGGGTTGATAACTATGGCTACACCTTC
j_gene: TRBJ1-2; d_gene: TRBD1; abundance: many; v_gene: TRBV15; CDR3aa: CATSKPPRRDRASHGYTF; CDR3nt: TGTGCCACCAGCAAGCCCCCCCGCCGGGACAGGGCATCTCATGGCTACACCTTC
j_gene: TRBJ2-3; d_gene: -; abundance: -; v_gene: TRBV7-9; CDR3aa: CASRALVADTQYF; CDR3nt: TGTGCCAGCAGGGCTCTAGTTGCAGATACGCAGTATTTT
j_gene: TRBJ1-5; d_gene: -; abundance: -; v_gene: TRBV2; CDR3aa: CASSRSNQPQHF; CDR3nt: TGTGCCAGCAGTCGTAGCAATCAGCCCCAGCATTTT
j_gene: TRBJ1-4; d_gene: -; abundance: -; v_gene: TRBV18; CDR3aa: CASSRPTTNEKLFF; CDR3nt: TGTGCCAGCTCACGGCCCACAACTAATGAAAAACTGTTTTTT
j_gene: TRBJ2-7; d_gene: -; abundance: -; v_gene: TRBV5-1; CDR3aa: CASSSRGSSYEQYF; CDR3nt: TGCGCCAGCAGCTCCCGGGGATCCTCCTACGAGCAGTACTTC
j_gene: TRBJ2-1; d_gene: TRBD2; abundance: -; v_gene: TRBV7-8; CDR3aa: CASSLGSPAGGPVNEQFF; CDR3nt: TGTGCCAGCAGCTTAGGCTCCCCAGCGGGGGGGCCTGTCAATGAGCAGTTCTTC
j_gene: TRBJ1-5; d_gene: -; abundance: once; v_gene: TRBV6-5; CDR3aa: CASSLRQAGNQPQHF; CDR3nt: TGTGCCAGCAGTCTAAGACAGGCGGGCAATCAGCCCCAGCATTTT
j_gene: TRBJ1-4; d_gene: -; abundance: -; v_gene: TRBV6-1; CDR3aa: CASSEGGGAGWEKLFF; CDR3nt: TGTGCCAGCAGTGAAGGGGGAGGGGCTGGTTGGGAAAAACTGTTTTTT
j_gene: TRBJ2-7; d_gene: TRBD2; abundance: -; v_gene: TRBV29-1; CDR3aa: CSALGEGYEQYF; CDR3nt: TGCAGCGCCCTTGGGGAGGGCTACGAGCAGTACTTC
j_gene: TRBJ1-5; d_gene: TRBD1; abundance: -; v_gene: TRBV4-1; CDR3aa: CASSQVETGLVQPQHF; CDR3nt: TGCGCCAGCAGCCAAGTTGAGACAGGGTTAGTTCAGCCCCAGCATTTT
j_gene: TRBJ1-1; d_gene: -; abundance: -; v_gene: TRBV7-9; CDR3aa: CASSSRRENTEAFF; CDR3nt: TGTGCCAGCAGCTCACGACGGGAGAACACTGAAGCTTTCTTT
j_gene: TRBJ1-1; d_gene: -; abundance: -; v_gene: TRBV6-6; CDR3aa: CASHTRVKNTEAFF; CDR3nt: TGTGCCAGCCACACGAGGGTAAAGAACACTGAAGCTTTCTTT
j_gene: TRBJ1-2; d_gene: -; abundance: once; v_gene: TRBV7-8; CDR3aa: CASSSGPPNYGYTF; CDR3nt: TGTGCCAGCAGTTCAGGGCCGCCGAACTATGGCTACACCTTC
j_gene: TRBJ1-1; d_gene: TRBD1; abundance: -; v_gene: TRBV19; CDR3aa: CATKQGANTEAFF; CDR3nt: TGTGCCACAAAACAGGGGGCGAACACTGAAGCTTTCTTT
j_gene: TRBJ1-2; d_gene: -; abundance: -; v_gene: TRBV4-3; CDR3aa: CASSQDRYGAYGYTF; CDR3nt: TGCGCCAGCAGCCAAGATCGGTATGGGGCCTATGGCTACACCTTC
j_gene: TRBJ1-2; d_gene: -; abundance: -; v_gene: TRBV11-2; CDR3aa: CASSFDRQAPEYDTF; CDR3nt: TGTGCCAGCAGCTTCGATCGGCAGGCACCAGAGTATGACACCTTC
j_gene: TRBJ2-7; d_gene: TRBD1; abundance: -; v_gene: TRBV5-6; CDR3aa: CASRLLTGTGGQKIYEQYF; CDR3nt: TGTGCCAGCAGACTACTAACCGGGACAGGGGGCCAGAAGATCTACGAGCAGTACTTC
j_gene: TRBJ2-7; d_gene: TRBD1; abundance: -; v_gene: TRBV6-1; CDR3aa: CASSEAVPQGVYYEQYF; CDR3nt: TGTGCCAGCAGTGAAGCAGTCCCACAGGGGGTTTACTACGAGCAGTACTTC
j_gene: TRBJ1-3; d_gene: -; abundance: -; v_gene: TRBV6-6; CDR3aa: CASSPDTGNTIYF; CDR3nt: TGTGCCAGCAGTCCAGACACTGGAAACACCATATATTTT
j_gene: TRBJ2-1; d_gene: -; abundance: -; v_gene: TRBV28; CDR3aa: CASSLAGVGEQFF; CDR3nt: TGTGCCAGCAGCTTGGCCGGGGTCGGTGAGCAGTTCTTC
j_gene: TRBJ2-5; d_gene: TRBD1; abundance: few; v_gene: TRBV30; CDR3aa: CAWSVQGKETQYF; CDR3nt: TGTGCCTGGAGTGTACAGGGGAAAGAGACCCAGTACTTC
j_gene: TRBJ2-3; d_gene: -; abundance: -; v_gene: TRBV19; CDR3aa: CATLGLVADTQYF; CDR3nt: TGTGCCACCCTAGGACTCGTGGCAGATACGCAGTATTTT
j_gene: TRBJ1-2; d_gene: -; abundance: -; v_gene: TRBV6-5; CDR3aa: CASSYTHRVYPYGYTF; CDR3nt: TGTGCCAGCAGTTACACCCACAGGGTCTACCCTTATGGCTACACCTTC
j_gene: TRBJ1-2; d_gene: TRBD1; abundance: -; v_gene: TRBV5-6; CDR3aa: CASRDREGSDGYTF; CDR3nt: TGTGCCAGCAGGGACAGGGAGGGCTCCGATGGCTACACCTTC
j_gene: TRBJ1-5; d_gene: -; abundance: -; v_gene: TRBV5-1; CDR3aa: CASSLVVIGEPQHF; CDR3nt: TGCGCCAGCAGCTTGGTAGTTATCGGGGAGCCCCAGCATTTT
j_gene: TRBJ1-1; d_gene: TRBD1; abundance: -; v_gene: TRBV15; CDR3aa: CATSRDGTGETEAFF; CDR3nt: TGTGCCACCAGCAGAGATGGGACAGGGGAGACTGAAGCTTTCTTT
j_gene: TRBJ2-3; d_gene: -; abundance: -; v_gene: TRBV7-9; CDR3aa: CASSSVALCTDTQYF; CDR3nt: TGTGCCAGCAGCTCTGTGGCCCTCTGCACAGATACGCAGTATTTT
j_gene: TRBJ1-5; d_gene: -; abundance: -; v_gene: TRBV9; CDR3aa: CASSVGARNQPQHF; CDR3nt: TGTGCCAGCAGCGTAGGGGCTCGTAATCAGCCCCAGCATTTT
j_gene: TRBJ2-5; d_gene: TRBD2; abundance: -; v_gene: TRBV4-3; CDR3aa: CASSQEGGLAGGRGVETQYF; CDR3nt: TGCGCCAGCAGCCAAGAAGGCGGACTAGCGGGGGGGCGGGGGGTAGAGACCCAGTACTTC
j_gene: TRBJ2-7; d_gene: -; abundance: once; v_gene: TRBV5-6; CDR3aa: CASSFLRGSFYEQYF; CDR3nt: TGTGCCAGCAGCTTCCTTCGGGGGAGCTTCTACGAGCAGTACTTC
j_gene: TRBJ1-1; d_gene: TRBD1; abundance: few; v_gene: TRBV11-3; CDR3aa: CASDVDRRNTEAFF; CDR3nt: TGTGCCAGCGACGTGGACAGGCGGAACACTGAAGCTTTCTTT
j_gene: TRBJ2-5; d_gene: -; abundance: -; v_gene: TRBV6-1; CDR3aa: CASSDRGGETQYF; CDR3nt: TGTGCCAGCAGTGATAGGGGGGGAGAGACCCAGTACTTC
j_gene: TRBJ2-3; d_gene: -; abundance: -; v_gene: TRBV4-1; CDR3aa: CASSRGLRPDTQYF; CDR3nt: TGCGCCAGCAGCCGAGGACTGCGTCCAGATACGCAGTATTTT
j_gene: TRBJ2-5; d_gene: -; abundance: -; v_gene: TRBV29-1; CDR3aa: CSVDWGKETQYF; CDR3nt: TGCAGCGTTGATTGGGGCAAAGAGACCCAGTACTTC
j_gene: TRBJ1-1; d_gene: TRBD1; abundance: -; v_gene: TRBV4-3; CDR3aa: CASSHSIRDRPNTEAFF; CDR3nt: TGCGCCAGCAGCCATTCTATTAGGGACAGACCGAACACTGAAGCTTTCTTT
j_gene: TRBJ1-2; d_gene: -; abundance: few; v_gene: TRBV21-1; CDR3aa: CASSNGWGYTF; CDR3nt: TGTGCCAGCAGCAACGGGTGGGGCTACACCTTC
j_gene: TRBJ1-4; d_gene: -; abundance: few; v_gene: TRBV4-1; CDR3aa: CASSQIPRSNEKLFF; CDR3nt: TGCGCCAGCAGCCAAATTCCTAGGTCTAATGAAAAACTGTTTTTT
j_gene: TRBJ1-2; d_gene: -; abundance: -; v_gene: TRBV5-1; CDR3aa: CAGRPQVFYGYTF; CDR3nt: TGCGCCGGCAGGCCACAGGTGTTCTATGGCTACACCTTC
j_gene: TRBJ1-2; d_gene: -; abundance: -; v_gene: TRBV28; CDR3aa: CASISGYYGYTF; CDR3nt: TGTGCCAGCATTTCCGGTTACTATGGCTACACCTTC
j_gene: TRBJ2-7; d_gene: -; abundance: -; v_gene: TRBV15; CDR3aa: CATSRDRGERAYEQYF; CDR3nt: TGTGCCACCAGCAGAGATCGAGGCGAGAGAGCCTACGAGCAGTACTTC
j_gene: TRBJ1-5; d_gene: -; abundance: -; v_gene: TRBV27; CDR3aa: CASSLTRDRSQPQHF; CDR3nt: TGTGCCAGCAGTCTAACCAGGGATCGGAGTCAGCCCCAGCATTTT
j_gene: TRBJ1-2; d_gene: -; abundance: -; v_gene: TRBV4-3; CDR3aa: CASSQDWDFMGGYTF; CDR3nt: TGCGCCAGCAGCCAAGATTGGGACTTCATGGGAGGCTACACCTTC
j_gene: TRBJ1-2; d_gene: TRBD1; abundance: -; v_gene: TRBV6-5; CDR3aa: CASSYGNRGGYTF; CDR3nt: TGTGCCAGCAGTTACGGGAACAGGGGAGGCTACACCTTC
j_gene: TRBJ1-3; d_gene: -; abundance: -; v_gene: TRBV2; CDR3aa: CASSSYGNTIYF; CDR3nt: TGTGCCAGCAGTTCCTATGGAAACACCATATATTTT
j_gene: TRBJ2-3; d_gene: -; abundance: once; v_gene: TRBV11-1; CDR3aa: CASSARTGAPHADTQYF; CDR3nt: TGTGCCAGCAGCGCCCGGACTGGAGCCCCGCACGCAGATACGCAGTATTTT
j_gene: TRBJ2-1; d_gene: TRBD2; abundance: -; v_gene: TRBV25-1; CDR3aa: CASSEHRLASYNEQFF; CDR3nt: TGTGCCAGCAGTGAACACCGACTAGCCTCCTACAATGAGCAGTTCTTC
j_gene: TRBJ2-4; d_gene: -; abundance: -; v_gene: TRBV9; CDR3aa: CASSVGGRVGSKNIQYF; CDR3nt: TGTGCCAGCAGCGTAGGCGGGCGGGTAGGATCTAAAAACATTCAGTACTTC
j_gene: TRBJ1-5; d_gene: TRBD1; abundance: -; v_gene: TRBV30; CDR3aa: CAWSVEGKDRGNSNQPQHF; CDR3nt: TGTGCCTGGAGTGTAGAGGGGAAGGACAGGGGAAATAGCAATCAGCCCCAGCATTTT
j_gene: TRBJ2-5; d_gene: TRBD1; abundance: -; v_gene: TRBV5-6; CDR3aa: CASSGTRDRGQETQYF; CDR3nt: TGTGCCAGCAGCGGAACCCGGGACAGGGGGCAAGAGACCCAGTACTTC
j_gene: TRBJ1-1; d_gene: -; abundance: -; v_gene: TRBV5-1; CDR3aa: CASSLDPGRGQGGLGTEAFF; CDR3nt: TGCGCCAGCAGCTTGGATCCGGGGCGGGGGCAGGGAGGGTTGGGCACTGAAGCTTTCTTT
j_gene: TRBJ2-5; d_gene: -; abundance: few; v_gene: TRBV30; CDR3aa: CAWSPMTRCETQYF; CDR3nt: TGTGCCTGGAGTCCAATGACTAGATGCGAGACCCAGTACTTC